The rows below give T cell receptor beta chains drawn from one sample of a study of blood T cell repertoires in COVID-19. TCRdb's copy holds only in-frame clones and misses some; the assay was immunoSEQ multiplex PCR. The sample includes a few hundred thousand clones, approximately 90% seen only once; the top ten take 0.99%. Sequenced: peripheral blood. Receptors originate from a woman between 40 and 50 years old who had recovered from COVID-19. Each CDR3 is given with its conserved first and last residue. A D gene is named only where the DNA matches it firmly. Clone size is given for some rows only: seen once, a few or many times, or a class if the clone is expanded.

clone_size	v_call	j_call	d_call	cdr3_nt	cdr3_aa
-	TRBV11-2	TRBJ1-2	TRBD1	TGTGCCAGCAGCTTAATCGGGGCAGGGGGTGGGAATGGCTACACCTTC	CASSLIGAGGGNGYTF
-	TRBV6-2/TRBV6-3	TRBJ2-2	TRBD1	TGTGCCAGCAGTTACCCCCGACAGGGGGGGGCCGGGGAGCTGTTTTTT	CASSYPRQGGAGELFF
-	TRBV4-1	TRBJ1-2	-	TGCGCCAGCAGCCAAGAGCAGCAGGGCTCACCCCCAGTCTATGGCTACACCTTC	CASSQEQQGSPPVYGYTF
-	TRBV7-9	TRBJ2-1	TRBD2	TGTGCCAGCAGCTTTCCCGCTAGCGGGAACGGTGAGCAGTTCTTC	CASSFPASGNGEQFF
-	TRBV20-1	TRBJ1-3	-	TGCAGTGCTAGAGTGGGGCGAATCATATATTTT	CSARVGRIIYF
-	TRBV7-2	TRBJ2-1	TRBD2	TGTGCCAGCAGCTCCCCTAGCGGGGGAGAAAATGAGCAGTTCTTC	CASSSPSGGENEQFF
-	TRBV11-3	TRBJ1-1	-	TGTGCCAGCAGCTTAGGCCGGGAAGGCACTGAAGCTTTCTTT	CASSLGREGTEAFF
once	TRBV6-6	TRBJ2-3	TRBD1	TGTGCCAGCAGCCCCCGGACAGGGTGGACGCAGTATTTT	CASSPRTGWTQYF
-	TRBV19	TRBJ2-3	TRBD1	TGTGCCACCACCCGGGACAGGGCCACCGATACGCAGTATTTT	CATTRDRATDTQYF
-	TRBV27	TRBJ2-1	TRBD1	TGTGCCAGCAGTCACGGACAGGGGTGGTTCTTC	CASSHGQGWFF
once	TRBV7-2	TRBJ1-2	TRBD1	TGTGCCAGCAGCCCCCAAGCCCCCGGACAGGTACTCTATGGCTACACCTTC	CASSPQAPGQVLYGYTF
-	TRBV9	TRBJ2-4	TRBD2	TGTGCCAGCAGCCCTGGGTTAGCGGGGAACAAAAACATTCAGTACTTC	CASSPGLAGNKNIQYF
few	TRBV5-1	TRBJ2-7	TRBD1	TGCGCCAGCAGCTTGGGGACAGGGGGGTACGAGCAGTACTTC	CASSLGTGGYEQYF
few	TRBV19	TRBJ1-5	-	TGTGCCAGTAGCCCCGCCGGGCAGCCCCAGCATTTT	CASSPAGQPQHF
-	TRBV27	TRBJ1-2	TRBD1	TGTGCCAGCAGTTTGCAATCCCAGGGGGCGTATGGCTACACCTTC	CASSLQSQGAYGYTF
once	TRBV7-2	TRBJ2-3	TRBD2	TGTGCCAGCAGCCCCCGGGTAGCGGGGAACACAGATACGCAGTATTTT	CASSPRVAGNTDTQYF
-	TRBV30	TRBJ2-3	TRBD2	TGTGCCTGGAGTCCCCGACTAGCCCGCGGGGCAGATACGCAGTATTTT	CAWSPRLARGADTQYF
-	TRBV11-3	TRBJ2-5	-	TGTGCCAGCAGCTTAGGACTCAAAGAGACCCAGTACTTC	CASSLGLKETQYF
-	TRBV9	TRBJ2-3	TRBD2	TGTGCCAGCAGCGCTAGCGGGTCAGATACGCAGTATTTT	CASSASGSDTQYF
once	TRBV29-1	TRBJ1-1	TRBD1	TGCAGCGTTGAGGGGCGACAGGGGAACACTGAAGCTTTCTTT	CSVEGRQGNTEAFF
-	TRBV2	TRBJ1-5	-	TGTGCCAGCAGTAGGGCGCCGGGGCAGCCCCAGCATTTT	CASSRAPGQPQHF
few	TRBV6-6	TRBJ1-2	TRBD1	TGTGCCAGCAGTTATCCTGGACAGGGGGAAGACTATGGCTACACCTTC	CASSYPGQGEDYGYTF
-	TRBV4-3	TRBJ2-1	-	TGCGCCAGCAGCCACCGGAGGAATGAGCAGTTCTTC	CASSHRRNEQFF
once	TRBV12-2	TRBJ1-2	-	TGTGCAAGTCGCTTAGCCACGAGGACAGTCGCTGGCTACACCTTC	CASRLATRTVAGYTF
once	TRBV7-8	TRBJ1-1	-	TGTGCCAGCAGCCCAAGGGGGTCTGAAGCTTTCTTT	CASSPRGSEAFF